Given below is one T cell receptor (beta chain) in context. The germline V gene has CDR1 SGHDN and CDR2 FVKESK. The CDR3 is 20 residues long. J was trimmed by 0 bases and V by 0 bases; bases with no gene match: 12. The data stem from a study of memory CD4+ T cells and cytomegalovirus serostatus. Single viable CD3+CD4+CD8-CD45RO+ cells were sorted as the memory CD4+ T cells. Generated by immunoSEQ multiplex PCR, the TCRdb table keeps only in-frame clones and is missing some. Of over 40,000 clones in the sample, about 70% are singletons; the top ten hold 1.2%. The chain has TRBV14 and TRBJ1-4; the match to TRBD1 covers 8 bases. The specimen was memory CD4+ T cells from blood. The origin of this receptor is an adult in good health and CMV-seropositive. The CDR3 DNA reads as TGTGCCAGCAGCCAAGATCAGACCGGACAGGGATTCGCAACTAATGAAAAACTGTTTTTT. Translation gives CASSQDQTGQGFATNEKLFF.